This T cell receptor beta chain was obtained from a study of CD8 T cells in ankylosing spondylitis. Using quantitative 5'-RACE with molecular barcodes, the authors made TCR beta libraries. TCRdb redid the calling of the 5' RACE reads with MiXCR, one entry per CDR3 protein. Of 500,000 or so distinct CDR3 sequences listed, over 4% are singletons. The CDR3 loop spans 12 amino acids. V lost 6 bases and J lost 6; bases outside the gene matches: 2. Germline CDR1 reads ENHRY; CDR2 reads SYGVKD. Overall study results and limits: Relatively scarce in peripheral blood, disease-linked clones were CD8+. Roughly eight highly homologous variants formed a TCR beta motif that appeared characteristic of ankylosing spondylitis blood. Within matched ankylosing spondylitis synovial fluid, disease-linked clones were reportedly significantly enriched.

This clonotype came up many times. The antigen is undetermined. Material for sequencing was blood, either unsorted or a sorted T cell fraction (not recorded which). This receptor was taken from a male donor with ankylosing spondylitis. This rearrangement joins TRBV10-3 to TRBJ2-7; TRBD1 agrees at 10 bases. CDR3 residues: CAIRRTGGEQYF. DNA of the CDR3: TGTGCCATCAGGAGGACAGGGGGCGAGCAGTACTTC.